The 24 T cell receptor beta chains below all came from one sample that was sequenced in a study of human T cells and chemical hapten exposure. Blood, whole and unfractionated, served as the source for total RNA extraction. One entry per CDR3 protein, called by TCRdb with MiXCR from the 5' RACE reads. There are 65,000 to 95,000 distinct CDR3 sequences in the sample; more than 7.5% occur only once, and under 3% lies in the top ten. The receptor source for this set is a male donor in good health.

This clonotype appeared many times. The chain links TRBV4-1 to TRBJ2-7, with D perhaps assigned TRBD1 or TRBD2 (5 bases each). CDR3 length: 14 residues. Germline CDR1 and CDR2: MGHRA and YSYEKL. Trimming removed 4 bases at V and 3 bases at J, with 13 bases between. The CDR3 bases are TGCGCCAGCAGCCCCCGGGACGGGCTCTACGAGCAGTACTTC. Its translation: CASSPRDGLYEQYF.

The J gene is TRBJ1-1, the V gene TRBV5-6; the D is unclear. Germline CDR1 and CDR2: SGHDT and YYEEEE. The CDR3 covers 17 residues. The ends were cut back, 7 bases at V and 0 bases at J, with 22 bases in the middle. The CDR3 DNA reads TGTGCCAGCGGAGTCGTAAGGGAATTCGGAATGAACACTGAAGCTTTCTTT. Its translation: CASGVVREFGMNTEAFF.

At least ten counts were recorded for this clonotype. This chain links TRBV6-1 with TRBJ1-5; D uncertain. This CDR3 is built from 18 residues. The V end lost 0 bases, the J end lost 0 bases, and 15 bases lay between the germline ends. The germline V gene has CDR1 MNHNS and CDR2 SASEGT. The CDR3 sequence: CASSEAHNPAYSNQPQHF. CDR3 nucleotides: TGTGCCAGCAGTGAAGCGCATAATCCCGCATATAGCAATCAGCCCCAGCATTTT.

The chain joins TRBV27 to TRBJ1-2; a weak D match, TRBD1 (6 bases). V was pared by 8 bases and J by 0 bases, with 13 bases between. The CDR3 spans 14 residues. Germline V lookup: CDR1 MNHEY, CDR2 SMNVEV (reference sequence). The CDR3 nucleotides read TGTGCCAGCGGAGCCAGGGGACCTAACTATGGCTACACCTTC. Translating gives CASGARGPNYGYTF.

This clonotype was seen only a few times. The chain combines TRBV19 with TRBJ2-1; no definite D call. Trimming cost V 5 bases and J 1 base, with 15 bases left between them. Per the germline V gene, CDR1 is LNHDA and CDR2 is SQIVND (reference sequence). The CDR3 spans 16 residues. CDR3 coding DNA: TGTGCCAGTAGTCTCCAACCTTCTGGGTCCTACAATGAGCAGTTCTTC. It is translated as CASSLQPSGSYNEQFF. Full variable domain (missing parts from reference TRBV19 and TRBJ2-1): DGGITQSPKYLFRKEGQNVTLSCEQNLNHDAMYWYRQDPGQGLRLIYYSQIVNDFQKGDIAEGYSVSREKKESFPLTVTSAQKNPTAFYLCASSLQPSGSYNEQFFGPGTRLTVL.

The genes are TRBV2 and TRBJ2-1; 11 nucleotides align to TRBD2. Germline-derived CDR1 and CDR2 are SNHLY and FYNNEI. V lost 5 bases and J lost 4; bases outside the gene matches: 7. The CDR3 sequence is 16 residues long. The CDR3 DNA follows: TGTGCCAGCAGTCCTCCGGGACTAGCGGTTTACAATGAGCAGTTCTTC. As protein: CASSPPGLAVYNEQFF.

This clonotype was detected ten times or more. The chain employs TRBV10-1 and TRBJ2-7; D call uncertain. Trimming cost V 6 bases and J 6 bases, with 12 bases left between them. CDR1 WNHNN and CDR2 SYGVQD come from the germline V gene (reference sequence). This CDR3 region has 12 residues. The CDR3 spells CASSETVSEQYF. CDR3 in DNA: TGCGCCAGCAGCGAGACGGTCTCCGAGCAGTACTTC.

CDR3 loop: CASSMGRGWQPQHF. CDR3 bases: TGTGCCAGTAGTATGGGTCGGGGTTGGCAGCCCCAGCATTTT. The chain joins TRBV19 to TRBJ1-5, with D uncertain. Trimming removed 3 bases from V and 7 bases from J, with 13 bases in between. Germline CDR1 LNHDA, CDR2 SQIVND (reference sequence). The CDR3 runs to 14 residues.

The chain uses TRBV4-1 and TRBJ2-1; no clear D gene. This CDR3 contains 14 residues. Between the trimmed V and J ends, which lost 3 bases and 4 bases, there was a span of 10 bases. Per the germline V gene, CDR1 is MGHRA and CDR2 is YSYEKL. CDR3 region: CASSQASPYNEQFF. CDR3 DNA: TGCGCCAGCAGCCAGGCGAGTCCGTACAATGAGCAGTTCTTC.

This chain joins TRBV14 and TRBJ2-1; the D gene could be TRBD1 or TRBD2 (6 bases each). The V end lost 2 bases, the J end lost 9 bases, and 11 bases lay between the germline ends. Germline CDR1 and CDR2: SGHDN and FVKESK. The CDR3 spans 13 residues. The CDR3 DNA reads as TGTGCCAGCAGCCAAATAGGGGGAGGTGAGCAGTTCTTC. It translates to CASSQIGGGEQFF.

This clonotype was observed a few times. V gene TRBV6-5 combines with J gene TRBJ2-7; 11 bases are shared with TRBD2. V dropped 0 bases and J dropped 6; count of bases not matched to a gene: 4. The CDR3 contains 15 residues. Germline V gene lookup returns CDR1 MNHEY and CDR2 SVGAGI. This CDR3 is CASSYSSLAGAEQYF. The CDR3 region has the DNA TGTGCCAGCAGTTACTCCTCACTAGCGGGAGCCGAGCAGTACTTC.

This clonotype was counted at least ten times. CDR3 coding DNA: TGTGCCAGCAGCAAGGGAGGCGGGATGCCTGCTGGGGCCAACGTCCTGACTTTC. It specifies CASSKGGGMPAGANVLTF. The V and J genes are TRBV5-5 and TRBJ2-6; TRBD2 might be the D (6 bases). The germline V gene encodes CDR1 SGHKS and CDR2 YYEKEE (reference sequence). The CDR3 consists of 18 residues. Trimming cost V 4 bases and J 2 bases, with 19 bases left between them. Based on the CDR3 plus reference TRBV5-5 and TRBJ2-6, the full variable domain is DAGVTQSPTHLIKTRGQQVTLRCSPISGHKSVSWYQQVLGQGPQFIFQYYEKEERGRGNFPDRFSARQFPNYSSELNVNALLLGDSALYLCASSKGGGMPAGANVLTFGAGSRLTVL.

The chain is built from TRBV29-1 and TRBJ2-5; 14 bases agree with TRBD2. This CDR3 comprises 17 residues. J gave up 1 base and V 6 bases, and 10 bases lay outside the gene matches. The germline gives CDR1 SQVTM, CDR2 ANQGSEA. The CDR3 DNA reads TGCAGCGTCGCTACGACTAGCGGGAGGGTAGGCCAAGAGACCCAGTACTTC. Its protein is CSVATTSGRVGQETQYF.

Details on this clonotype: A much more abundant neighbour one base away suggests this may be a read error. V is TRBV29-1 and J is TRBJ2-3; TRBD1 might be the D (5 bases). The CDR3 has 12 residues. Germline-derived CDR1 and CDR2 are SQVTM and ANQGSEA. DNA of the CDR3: TGCGGCGTTGAAGAAGGGGCAGATACGCAGTATTTT. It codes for CGVEEGADTQYF.

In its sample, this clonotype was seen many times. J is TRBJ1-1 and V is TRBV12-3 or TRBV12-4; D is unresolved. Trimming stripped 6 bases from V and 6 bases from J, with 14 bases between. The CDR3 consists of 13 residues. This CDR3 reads CASSLGRVSEAFF. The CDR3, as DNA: TGTGCCAGCAGCCTAGGGAGGGTCTCTGAAGCTTTCTTT.

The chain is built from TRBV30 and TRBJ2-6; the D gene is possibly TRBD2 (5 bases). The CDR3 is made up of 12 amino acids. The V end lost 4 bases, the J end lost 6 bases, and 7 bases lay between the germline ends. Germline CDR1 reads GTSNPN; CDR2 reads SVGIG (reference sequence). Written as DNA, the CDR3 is TGTGCCTGGACGGGGTTGGCCAACGTCCTGACTTTC. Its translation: CAWTGLANVLTF.

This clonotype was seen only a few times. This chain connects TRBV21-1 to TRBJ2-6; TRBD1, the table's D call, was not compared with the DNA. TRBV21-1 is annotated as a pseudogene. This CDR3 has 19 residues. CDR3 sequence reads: CASSKVGGYPPSGANVLTF. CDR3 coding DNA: TGTGCCAGCAGCAAAGTCGGGGGTTATCCACCCTCTGGGGCCAACGTCCTGACTTTC.

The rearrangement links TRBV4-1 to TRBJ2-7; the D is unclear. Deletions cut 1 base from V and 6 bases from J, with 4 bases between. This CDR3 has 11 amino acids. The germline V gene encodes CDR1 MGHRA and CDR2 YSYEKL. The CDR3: CASSQGTEQYF. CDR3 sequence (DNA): TGCGCCAGCAGCCAAGGTACCGAGCAGTACTTC.

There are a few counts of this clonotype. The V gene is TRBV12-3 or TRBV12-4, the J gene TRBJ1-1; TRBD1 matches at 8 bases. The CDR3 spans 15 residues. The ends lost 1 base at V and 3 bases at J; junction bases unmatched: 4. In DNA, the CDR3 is TGTGCCAGCAGTTTAGTACAGGGGGAGTACACTGAAGCTTTCTTT. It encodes CASSLVQGEYTEAFF.

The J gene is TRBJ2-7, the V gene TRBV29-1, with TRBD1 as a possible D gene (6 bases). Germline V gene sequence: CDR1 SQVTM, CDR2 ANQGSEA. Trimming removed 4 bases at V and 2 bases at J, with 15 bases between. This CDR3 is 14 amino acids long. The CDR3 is CSVAGQKSTYEQYF. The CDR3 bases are TGCAGCGTTGCTGGACAGAAGTCCACCTACGAGCAGTACTTC.

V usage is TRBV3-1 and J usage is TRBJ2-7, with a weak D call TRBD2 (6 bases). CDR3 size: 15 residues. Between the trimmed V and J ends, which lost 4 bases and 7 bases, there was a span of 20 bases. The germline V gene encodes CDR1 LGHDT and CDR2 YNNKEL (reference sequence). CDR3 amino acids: CASSLLATGLGEQYF. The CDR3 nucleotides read TGTGCCAGCAGCCTTCTAGCGACGGGGCTCGGGGAGCAGTACTTC.

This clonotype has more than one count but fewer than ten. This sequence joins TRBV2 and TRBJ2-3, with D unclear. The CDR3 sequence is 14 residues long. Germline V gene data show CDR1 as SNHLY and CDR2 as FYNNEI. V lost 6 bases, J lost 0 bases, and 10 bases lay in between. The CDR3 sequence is CASSVFGSTDTQYF. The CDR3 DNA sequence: TGTGCCAGCAGCGTATTCGGTAGCACAGATACGCAGTATTTT.

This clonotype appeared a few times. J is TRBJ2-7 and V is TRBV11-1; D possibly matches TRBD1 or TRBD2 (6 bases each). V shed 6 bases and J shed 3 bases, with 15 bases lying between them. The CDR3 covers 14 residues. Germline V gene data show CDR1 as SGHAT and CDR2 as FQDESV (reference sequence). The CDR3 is CASRLEGEYYEQYF. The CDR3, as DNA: TGTGCCAGCAGATTGGAGGGGGAGTACTACGAGCAGTACTTC.

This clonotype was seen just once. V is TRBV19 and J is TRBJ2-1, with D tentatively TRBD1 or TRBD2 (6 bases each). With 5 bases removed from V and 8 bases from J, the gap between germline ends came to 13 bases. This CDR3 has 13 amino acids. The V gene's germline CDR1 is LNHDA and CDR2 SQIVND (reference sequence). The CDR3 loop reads CASSQIGGDEQFF. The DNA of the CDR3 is TGTGCCAGTAGTCAAATCGGGGGCGATGAGCAGTTCTTC.